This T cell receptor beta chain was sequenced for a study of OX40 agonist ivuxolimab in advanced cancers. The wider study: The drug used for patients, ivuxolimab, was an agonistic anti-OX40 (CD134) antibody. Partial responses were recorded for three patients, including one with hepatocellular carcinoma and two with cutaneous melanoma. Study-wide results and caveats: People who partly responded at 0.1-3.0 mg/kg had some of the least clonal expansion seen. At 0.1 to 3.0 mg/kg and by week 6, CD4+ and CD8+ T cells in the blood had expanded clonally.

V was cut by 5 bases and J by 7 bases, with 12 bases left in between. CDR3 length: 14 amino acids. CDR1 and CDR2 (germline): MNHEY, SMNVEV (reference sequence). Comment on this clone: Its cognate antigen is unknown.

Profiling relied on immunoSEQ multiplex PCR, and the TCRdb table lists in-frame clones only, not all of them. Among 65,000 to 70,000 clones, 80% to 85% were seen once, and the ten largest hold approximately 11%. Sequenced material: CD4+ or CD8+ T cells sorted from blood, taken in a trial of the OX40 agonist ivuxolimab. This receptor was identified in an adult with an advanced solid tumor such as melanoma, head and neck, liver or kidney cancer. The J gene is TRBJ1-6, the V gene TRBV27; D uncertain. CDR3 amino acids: CASSPRAWNSPLHF. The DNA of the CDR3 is TGTGCCAGCAGTCCTCGTGCTTGGAATTCACCCCTCCACTTT.